This T cell receptor (beta chain) was sequenced for a study of CD8+CD57+ T cells in acquired aplastic anemia. The TCR beta profiling, which covered VDJ combination and CDR3 sequence, was carried out using genomic DNA as the template. Via MiXCR, TCRdb re-called the reads, giving one row per CDR3 protein. Of approximately 250,000 distinct CDR3 sequences in the sample, 65% to 90% were seen once. A remark on this clonotype: No conserved phenylalanine or tryptophan is present at the end of the CDR3, so a read error is the likely explanation. The DNA is left out, because the CDR3 cannot be placed on it with certainty; the CDR3 is given as TCRdb lists it.

For sequencing, patients were chosen who had shown expansion of CD8+CD57+ cells by flow cytometry. Counting both end residues, the CDR3 totals 13 amino acids. Germline V CDR1 and CDR2: SEHNR, FQNEAQ (reference sequence). This sequence was found in a human donor with aplastic anemia. The specimen sequenced was sorted CD4+, CD8+, or CD8+CD57+ T cells (not recorded which) from PBMCs. The rearrangement joins TRBV7-9 to TRBJ2-3; the table's D call TRBD1 went unverified against the DNA. Here the CDR3 reads CASGFRGTGTNYL.